Each of the 17 T cell receptor beta chains below was sequenced from the same sample in a study of T cells in Graves' hyperthyroidism and ophthalmopathy. TCR beta CDR3 regions were amplified from RNA transcripts. TCR CDR3 regions were first amplified by RT-PCR with HTBI primers. MiXCR, run by TCRdb on the multiplex PCR reads, gives a single entry per CDR3 protein. The repertoire holds about 380,000 distinct CDR3 sequences, with about 18% as singletons. Sequencing used blood. Receptors originate from a man younger than 30 with Graves' ophthalmopathy.

This clonotype was seen only a few times. The chain uses TRBV13 and TRBJ1-2, with a weak D call TRBD1 (5 bases). Deletions cut 1 base from V and 6 bases from J, with 15 bases between. Germline V gives CDR1 PRHDT, CDR2 FYEKMQ (reference sequence). The CDR3 has 15 amino acids. Here the CDR3 reads CASSLAQAGPDGYTF. CDR3 nucleotide sequence: TGTGCCAGCAGCTTAGCCCAGGCAGGGCCTGATGGCTACACCTTC.

The sample holds many counts of this clonotype. This rearrangement joins TRBV7-9 to TRBJ2-3, with 8 bases identical to TRBD2. Germline CDR1 reads SEHNR; CDR2 reads FQNEAQ (reference sequence). The CDR3 has 13 amino acids. Trimming at V came to 3 bases and at J to 4 bases, leaving 0 bases not matched to a gene. The CDR3 nucleotides are TGTGCCAGCAGCTTTAGCGGGGCAGATACGCAGTATTTT. Its translation: CASSFSGADTQYF.

Concerning this clonotype itself: One end of the junction fails to match germline, which may point to a read error. This chain joins TRBV3-1 and TRBJ1-5, with TRBD1 matching over 7 bases. CDR3 length: 17 amino acids. CDR1 LGHDT and CDR2 YNNKEL come from the germline V gene (reference sequence). CDR3 in amino acids: CASSQDPGGQSSQPQHF. CDR3 sequence (DNA): TGTGCCAGCAGCCAAGACCCAGGGGGGCAAAGCAGTCAGCCCCAGCATTTT.

The table lists this clonotype with many counts. The chain couples TRBV5-4 to TRBJ2-7, with D unclear. Germline CDR1 is SGHNT and CDR2 is YYREEE (reference sequence). The CDR3 consists of 12 residues. Trimming removed 2 bases at V and 6 bases at J, with 9 bases between. The CDR3 spells CASSFPLGEQYF. DNA of the CDR3: TGTGCCAGCAGCTTTCCCCTAGGCGAGCAGTACTTC.

This clonotype has ten or more counts. The J gene is TRBJ1-4, the V gene TRBV20-1; a possible D gene is TRBD1 (5 bases). The CDR3 is 17 amino acids. CDR1 is DFQATT, CDR2 SNEGSKA, per germline (reference sequence). V was cut by 2 bases and J by 3 bases, with 19 bases left in between. The CDR3 loop is CSARPPSLGEPNEKLFF. DNA of the CDR3: TGCAGTGCTAGACCCCCTAGCTTGGGGGAGCCTAATGAAAAACTGTTTTTT.

This chain uses TRBV5-1 with TRBJ2-1; 12 positions agree with TRBD2. The V segment lost 6 bases and the J segment 3 bases; nucleotides outside the gene matches: 4. The CDR3 consists of 15 residues. Germline assignment: CDR1 SGHRS and CDR2 YFSETQ. The CDR3 DNA reads TGCGCCAGCACCGTACTAGCGGGGGGCTACAATGAGCAGTTCTTC. Translation: CASTVLAGGYNEQFF. The full variable domain, rest sourced from reference TRBV5-1 and TRBJ2-1, is KAGVTQTPRYLIKTRGQQVTLSCSPISGHRSVSWYQQTPGQGLQFLFEYFSETQRNKGNFPGRFSGRQFSNSRSEMNVSTLELGDSALYLCASTVLAGGYNEQFFGPGTRLTVL.

In its sample, this clonotype was seen many times. The chain uses TRBV7-9 and TRBJ2-7; TRBD1 matches 9 bases. This CDR3 has 15 amino acids. In germline, CDR1 is SEHNR, CDR2 FQNEAQ (reference sequence). Trimming cost V 0 bases and J 5 bases; bases outside gene matches: 5. This CDR3 reads CASSLAGTGFNEQYF. DNA of the CDR3: TGTGCCAGCAGCTTAGCAGGGACAGGGTTCAACGAGCAGTACTTC. Full variable domain (missing parts from reference TRBV7-9 and TRBJ2-7): DTGVSQNPRHKITKRGQNVTFRCDPISEHNRLYWYRQTLGQGPEFLTYFQNEAQLEKSRLLSDRFSAERPKGSFSTLEIQRTEQGDSAMYLCASSLAGTGFNEQYFGPGTRLTVT.

This clonotype was counted ten times or more. V and J are TRBV27 and TRBJ1-2, with TRBD1 as a possible D gene (6 bases). CDR3 length: 15 residues. Trimming shortened V by 6 bases and J by 6 bases, and 20 bases separated the two germline ends. CDR1 is MNHEY and CDR2 is SMNVEV in the germline V gene (reference sequence). CDR3 loop: CASRTTKRQEHGYTF. For the CDR3, the DNA is TGTGCCAGCAGAACCACTAAACGACAGGAGCATGGCTACACCTTC.

This clonotype was detected ten times or more. The chain joins TRBV15 to TRBJ2-1; 10 nucleotides align to TRBD2. The CDR3 runs 15 residues. Trimming at V came to 1 base and at J to 6 bases, leaving 3 bases not matched to a gene. CDR1 is LNHNV and CDR2 is YYDKDF in the germline V gene (reference sequence). CDR3 bases: TGTGCCACCAGCAGAGGTAGCGGGGGGCTCAATGAGCAGTTCTTC. As protein: CATSRGSGGLNEQFF. The full variable domain, with the rest looked up from reference TRBV15 and TRBJ2-1, is DAMVIQNPRYQVTQFGKPVTLSCSQTLNHNVMYWYQQKSSQAPKLLFHYYDKDFNNEADTPDNFQSRRPNTSFCFLDIRSPGLGDTAMYLCATSRGSGGLNEQFFGPGTRLTVL.

This clonotype was detected once. The chain joins TRBV28 to TRBJ2-5; D might be TRBD1 (7 bases). This CDR3 has 16 residues. Trimming cost V 1 base and J 5 bases, with 17 bases left between them. Germline values: CDR1 MDHEN, CDR2 SYDVKM. The CDR3 is CASSLLGGGAGETQYF. The CDR3 nucleotides are TGTGCCAGCAGTTTATTAGGAGGGGGCGCGGGGGAGACCCAGTACTTC. Drawing the rest from reference TRBV28 and TRBJ2-5, the complete variable domain is DVKVTQSSRYLVKRTGEKVFLECVQDMDHENMFWYRQDPGLGLRLIYFSYDVKMKEKGDIPEGYSVSREKKERFSLILESASTNQTSMYLCASSLLGGGAGETQYFGPGTRLLVL.

In its sample, this clonotype was seen many times. The chain links TRBV27 to TRBJ1-2; 8 bases fit TRBD1. Germline V gene lookup returns CDR1 MNHEY and CDR2 SMNVEV (reference sequence). The J segment lost 7 bases and the V segment lost 5 bases, leaving 15 bases of the junction unmatched. CDR3 length equals 16 residues. Written as DNA, the CDR3 is TGTGCCAGCAGTACCATACCGGACAGGGATGGACGTGGCTACACCTTC. This translates into CASSTIPDRDGRGYTF.

On this clonotype: A read error is likely, as this CDR3 ends without the conserved phenylalanine or tryptophan. The chain combines TRBV27 with TRBJ2-1, with D perhaps matching TRBD2 (5 bases). Germline CDR1 MNHEY, CDR2 SMNVEV (reference sequence). This CDR3 comprises 12 residues. The ends were cut back, 2 bases at V and 6 bases at J, with 5 bases in the middle. CDR3: CASSLRGNEQFL. In DNA, the CDR3 is TGTGCCAGCAGTTTACGGGGCAATGAGCAGTTCCTC.

This clonotype was counted at least ten times. The V and J genes are TRBV5-1 and TRBJ1-1, with TRBD1 matching over 8 bases. Germline CDR1 reads SGHRS; CDR2 reads YFSETQ. The CDR3 is 13 residues long. Trimming cost V 4 bases and J 4 bases; bases outside gene matches: 3. For the CDR3, the DNA is TGCGCCAGCAGCCCGGACAGGGTCACTGAAGCTTTCTTT. Protein: CASSPDRVTEAFF.

This chain links TRBV29-1 with TRBJ2-1; 15 bases are shared with TRBD2. The trim removed 8 bases at V and 7 bases at J, leaving 3 bases unmatched. CDR1 SQVTM and CDR2 ANQGSEA come from the germline V gene. The CDR3 runs to 13 residues. This CDR3 is CSMGLAGGNEQFF. The CDR3 DNA is TGCAGCATGGGACTAGCGGGGGGAAATGAGCAGTTCTTC.

This clonotype has only a few counts. The CDR3 coding sequence is TGTGCCAGCAGCCCCTCCCGACGAGCTGCTAATGAAAAACTGTTTTTT. This sequence encodes CASSPSRRAANEKLFF. The chain employs TRBV28 and TRBJ1-4; D not certain. V lost 6 bases and J lost 3, with 17 bases in between. Per the germline V gene, CDR1 is MDHEN and CDR2 is SYDVKM. The CDR3 is made up of 16 amino acids.

This clonotype was observed at least ten times. This chain links TRBV7-9 with TRBJ2-1, with D tentatively TRBD2 (6 bases). V lost 1 base and J 2 bases, leaving 15 bases between the germline ends. The germline V gene has CDR1 SEHNR and CDR2 FQNEAQ (reference sequence). The CDR3 totals 17 residues. CDR3 nucleotide sequence: TGTGCCAGCAGCTTAGTAAGCAGCGGGCACCCCTACAATGAGCAGTTCTTC. Its protein product is CASSLVSSGHPYNEQFF.

This clonotype appeared a few times. The genes are TRBV25-1 and TRBJ1-4, with no clear D. V was shortened by 5 bases and J by 5 bases, with 9 bases between the two germline ends. CDR3 length: 13 amino acids. CDR1 and CDR2 (germline): MGHDK, SYGVNS. The CDR3 bases are TGTGCCAGCAGTCGGGCAGTCAATGAAAAACTGTTTTTT. Amino acid sequence: CASSRAVNEKLFF.